Shown below are 30 T cell receptor beta chains from a single sample sequenced in a study of graft-versus-host responses after intestinal transplantation. The data were produced by immunoSEQ multiplex PCR, yet TCRdb's version contains in-frame clones alone and is incomplete. This table holds fewer than 120,000 clones, 90% to 95% found once. These receptors lack a known antigen. The material sequenced was unstimulated CD8+ T cells sorted from spleen or lymph node cells, taken before intestinal transplant. Receptors were obtained from a human donor who received an intestinal transplant.

The chain combines TRBV28 with TRBJ1-2; D gene ambiguous. The CDR3 totals 13 residues. V was cut by 2 bases and J by 2 bases, with 6 bases left in between. The germline V gene encodes CDR1 MDHEN and CDR2 SYDVKM. As DNA, the CDR3 is TGTGCCAGCAGTTTAGTCACGAACTATGGCTACACCTTC. This sequence encodes CASSLVTNYGYTF.

The gene calls are TRBV30 and TRBJ1-1; no clear D. Germline values: CDR1 GTSNPN, CDR2 SVGIG (reference sequence). The CDR3 spans 14 residues. V lost 1 base to trimming and J lost 2 bases, with 11 bases between them. The CDR3 spells CAWSGNRANTEAFF. DNA for the CDR3: TGTGCCTGGAGTGGTAACAGAGCCAACACTGAAGCTTTCTTT.

The chain is built from TRBV19 and TRBJ2-2; 9 bases fit TRBD1. This CDR3 is built from 15 residues. Germline CDR1 and CDR2: LNHDA and SQIVND (reference sequence). Germline trimming cut 5 bases from V and 4 bases from J; bases unmatched to any gene: 5. CDR3 sequence: CASSPDRGGTGELFF. CDR3 in DNA: TGTGCCAGTAGTCCGGACAGGGGCGGCACCGGGGAGCTGTTTTTT.

The chain carries TRBV6-1 and TRBJ1-5, with 7 nucleotides matching TRBD1. This CDR3 is 15 amino acids long. Germline assignment: CDR1 MNHNS and CDR2 SASEGT. Losses at the gene ends were 6 bases for V and 6 bases for J; bases not matched to a gene: 11. The CDR3 here is CASSAGTVNSQPQHF. The CDR3 nucleotides are TGTGCCAGCAGCGCCGGGACAGTTAATAGTCAGCCCCAGCATTTT.

J is TRBJ1-2 and V is TRBV19, with D possibly being TRBD1 (6 bases). The CDR3 has 16 amino acids. Trimming pared 4 bases from V and 4 bases from J, leaving 19 bases between. Germline-derived CDR1 and CDR2 are LNHDA and SQIVND (reference sequence). The CDR3 loop is CASSKWTEKLGYGYTF. The CDR3 DNA follows: TGTGCCAGTAGTAAATGGACAGAAAAACTAGGCTATGGCTACACCTTC.

As concerns this clone: Germline and junction disagree at one end, which may indicate a read error. V usage is TRBV7-7 and J usage is TRBJ1-1; maybe TRBD1 (5 bases). The CDR3 extends over 13 amino acids. Germline CDR1 and CDR2: SSHAT and FNYEAQ (reference sequence). This chain's CDR3 is CASSAGTNTEAFF. CDR3 nucleotides: TGTGCTAGCAGCGCAGGGACGAACACTGAAGCTTTCTTT.

The chain combines TRBV19 with TRBJ2-3; D is uncertain. The CDR3 covers 14 residues. The germline V and J ends were trimmed by 8 bases and 2 bases, with 14 bases remaining between them. The germline CDR1 and CDR2 sequences are LNHDA and SQIVND (reference sequence). DNA of the CDR3: TGTGCCAGTTACGATCGGCTCTCCACAGATACGCAGTATTTT. Amino acid sequence: CASYDRLSTDTQYF.

The count of this clone is one. The chain carries TRBV27 and TRBJ1-5; D gene ambiguous. This CDR3 region has 14 residues. Germline V gives CDR1 MNHEY, CDR2 SMNVEV (reference sequence). V gave up 3 bases and J gave up 4 bases, with 10 bases separating them. CDR3 nucleotides: TGTGCCAGCAGTTTCGGCCAAACGAATCAGCCCCAGCATTTT. Its protein is CASSFGQTNQPQHF.

The CDR3 nucleotides are TGCAGCGGGGGGGACAGGGACTACGAGCAGTACTTC. It specifies CSGGDRDYEQYF. The chain joins TRBV29-1 to TRBJ2-7, with TRBD1 matching over 9 bases. The CDR3 has 12 amino acids. Germline V lookup: CDR1 SQVTM, CDR2 ANQGSEA. Trimming cost V 7 bases and J 3 bases; bases outside gene matches: 4.

Only a few counts were recorded for this clone. J is TRBJ1-1 and V is TRBV11-2; 8 nucleotides align to TRBD1. V dropped 4 bases and J dropped 3; count of bases not matched to a gene: 7. CDR3 size: 15 residues. CDR1 and CDR2 (germline): SGHAT, FQNNGV. CDR3 DNA sequence: TGTGCCAGCAGCTCCGCAGGGGGCCGGGACACTGAAGCTTTCTTT. Its translation is CASSSAGGRDTEAFF.

This clone was picked up a small number of times. The rearrangement joins TRBV19 to TRBJ2-7; possible D gene TRBD1, 6 bases. The germline V gene has CDR1 LNHDA and CDR2 SQIVND (reference sequence). Trimming shortened V by 7 bases and J by 7 bases, and 17 bases separated the two germline ends. The CDR3 sequence is 13 residues long. The CDR3 DNA reads TGTGCCAGTAAGGAACAGGGATCGGGAGAGCAGTACTTC. This codes for CASKEQGSGEQYF. The full variable domain, with the rest looked up from reference TRBV19 and TRBJ2-7, is DGGITQSPKYLFRKEGQNVTLSCEQNLNHDAMYWYRQDPGQGLRLIYYSQIVNDFQKGDIAEGYSVSREKKESFPLTVTSAQKNPTAFYLCASKEQGSGEQYFGPGTRLTVT.

The rearrangement joins TRBV9 to TRBJ1-4, with a weak D call TRBD1 (5 bases). Per germline, CDR1 SGDLS and CDR2 YYNGEE. V was clipped by 0 bases and J by 2 bases, with 8 bases between them. The CDR3 runs 15 residues. The CDR3 DNA follows: TGTGCCAGCAGCGTAGGGGGGTATACTAATGAAAAACTGTTTTTT. This translates into CASSVGGYTNEKLFF.

V gene TRBV6-5 combines with J gene TRBJ1-5; maybe TRBD1 (5 bases). CDR1 and CDR2 (germline): MNHEY, SVGAGI. The CDR3 spans 13 residues. Trimming stripped 4 bases from V and 6 bases from J, with 10 bases between. The CDR3 loop is CASSSGRAQPQHF. As DNA, the CDR3 is TGTGCCAGCAGTTCGGGCAGGGCTCAGCCCCAGCATTTT.

V gene TRBV19 combines with J gene TRBJ2-3; D perhaps matches TRBD2 (5 bases). CDR3 length equals 13 residues. V was pared by 6 bases and J by 2 bases, with 9 bases between. CDR1 is LNHDA and CDR2 is SQIVND in the germline V gene (reference sequence). CDR3 sequence reads: CASRREPTDTQYF. CDR3 in DNA: TGTGCCAGTAGAAGGGAGCCCACAGATACGCAGTATTTT.

The genes are TRBV6-5 and TRBJ2-1; 13 bases line up with TRBD2. The length of the CDR3 is 13 residues. Germline trimming cut 2 bases from V and 11 bases from J; bases unmatched to any gene: 0. Looked up from germline, CDR1 is MNHEY and CDR2 is SVGAGI. This chain's CDR3 is CASSYGTSGKQFF. The CDR3 DNA is TGTGCCAGCAGTTACGGGACTAGCGGGAAGCAGTTCTTC.

The chain combines TRBV10-3 with TRBJ1-1, with TRBD1 as a possible D gene (5 bases). V was clipped by 6 bases and J by 6 bases, with 14 bases between them. The CDR3 covers 13 residues. The germline V gene has CDR1 ENHRY and CDR2 SYGVKD. This chain's CDR3 is CAIRKRQTPEAFF. The CDR3 DNA reads TGTGCCATCAGGAAGAGACAGACCCCTGAAGCTTTCTTT.

CDR3 in amino acids: CASSSPRYQGLFTYNEQFF. CDR3 DNA sequence: TGTGCCAGCAGTTCCCCCCGCTATCAGGGACTCTTTACCTACAATGAGCAGTTCTTC. The rearrangement links TRBV27 to TRBJ2-1, with TRBD2 as a possible D gene (6 bases). Germline-derived CDR1 and CDR2 are MNHEY and SMNVEV (reference sequence). Between the trimmed V and J ends, which lost 4 bases and 2 bases, there was a span of 24 bases. The CDR3 runs to 19 residues.

The chain uses TRBV27 and TRBJ2-1, with D possibly matching TRBD2 (6 bases). CDR1 MNHEY and CDR2 SMNVEV come from the germline V gene (reference sequence). This CDR3 is built from 13 residues. Trimming shortened V by 8 bases and J by 3 bases, and 11 bases separated the two germline ends. The CDR3 spells CASSGLSYNEQFF. CDR3 nucleotides: TGTGCCAGCTCGGGACTCAGCTACAATGAGCAGTTCTTC.

This chain uses TRBV6-1 with TRBJ2-3, with 7 bases identical to TRBD2. Germline CDR1 MNHNS, CDR2 SASEGT. The CDR3 has 14 amino acids. With V trimmed by 0 bases and J by 4 bases, 1 base remained unmatched. The CDR3 coding sequence is TGTGCCAGCAGTGAAGCCGGGAGGCCAGATACGCAGTATTTT. This gives the protein CASSEAGRPDTQYF.

This chain connects TRBV6-5 to TRBJ2-7; the D gene is possibly TRBD2 (5 bases). This CDR3 comprises 14 residues. Germline assignment: CDR1 MNHEY and CDR2 SVGAGI. V lost 6 bases, J lost 0 bases, and 12 bases lay in between. In DNA form, the CDR3 reads TGTGCCAGCAGCCTGGACGGACTCTCCTACGAGCAGTACTTC. This sequence encodes CASSLDGLSYEQYF.

The chain links TRBV27 to TRBJ1-2; D remains ambiguous. CDR1 and CDR2 (germline): MNHEY, SMNVEV (reference sequence). The CDR3 has 15 residues. V gave up 4 bases and J gave up 1 base, with 13 bases separating them. CDR3: CASSYSGGNNYGYTF. CDR3 in DNA: TGTGCCAGCAGTTACTCCGGCGGGAATAACTATGGCTACACCTTC.

This chain joins TRBV19 and TRBJ2-5, with D unclear. This CDR3 contains 10 residues. The germline V gene encodes CDR1 LNHDA and CDR2 SQIVND (reference sequence). V lost 9 bases, J lost 2 bases, and 4 bases lay in between. The CDR3 protein is CASQQETQYF. The DNA for the CDR3 is TGTGCCAGCCAACAAGAGACCCAGTACTTC.

V gene TRBV15 combines with J gene TRBJ2-2, with no clear D. Germline CDR1 LNHNV, CDR2 YYDKDF (reference sequence). The CDR3 length is 15 residues. The V and J ends lost 4 bases and 3 bases respectively, with 12 bases between them. CDR3 bases: TGTGCCACCAGCACTGGGCCAGTCGACACCGGGGAGCTGTTTTTT. Protein: CATSTGPVDTGELFF. Full variable domain (missing parts from reference TRBV15 and TRBJ2-2): DAMVIQNPRYQVTQFGKPVTLSCSQTLNHNVMYWYQQKSSQAPKLLFHYYDKDFNNEADTPDNFQSRRPNTSFCFLDIRSPGLGDTAMYLCATSTGPVDTGELFFGEGSRLTVL.

This clone was seen only once. V gene TRBV7-9 combines with J gene TRBJ2-1; 10 positions match TRBD1. Germline V lookup: CDR1 SEHNR, CDR2 FQNEAQ (reference sequence). J gave up 8 bases and V 5 bases, and 12 bases lay outside the gene matches. This CDR3 comprises 16 residues. The CDR3 sequence: CASSLRGQGVSDEQFF. DNA for the CDR3: TGTGCCAGCAGCCTCAGAGGACAGGGGGTGTCGGATGAGCAGTTCTTC.

This chain uses TRBV28 with TRBJ1-1; D might be TRBD1 (6 bases). CDR3 length: 13 residues. V was clipped by 5 bases and J by 6 bases, with 13 bases between them. The germline CDR1 and CDR2 sequences are MDHEN and SYDVKM. The CDR3 nucleotides are TGTGCCAGCAGTCCCAGGGGAACCCCTGAAGCTTTCTTT. This gives the protein CASSPRGTPEAFF.

The J gene is TRBJ2-7, the V gene TRBV5-4; no definite D call. V was pared by 4 bases and J by 2 bases, with 10 bases between. Germline CDR1 reads SGHNT; CDR2 reads YYREEE (reference sequence). There are 13 residues in the CDR3. The DNA of the CDR3 is TGTGCCAGCAGCATGGACGCTGCCTACGAGCAGTACTTC. Protein: CASSMDAAYEQYF.

In nucleotides, the CDR3 is TGTGCCAGCAGTTACGGGCAGGTACAGAGCGAGCAGTACTTC. The encoded protein is CASSYGQVQSEQYF. The chain recombines TRBV6-5 with TRBJ2-7; the D is unclear. The CDR3 is 14 amino acids. V shed 2 bases and J shed 6 bases, with 14 bases lying between them. CDR1 and CDR2 (germline): MNHEY, SVGAGI.

This chain uses TRBV5-1 with TRBJ2-7, with D perhaps TRBD2 (7 bases). The CDR3 consists of 15 residues. The germline gives CDR1 SGHRS, CDR2 YFSETQ. The V and J ends lost 2 bases and 2 bases respectively, with 14 bases between them. The CDR3 reads CASSLETGRAYEQYF. The CDR3 nucleotides read TGCGCCAGCAGCTTAGAAACAGGGAGGGCCTACGAGCAGTACTTC.

The chain recombines TRBV4-1 with TRBJ1-1; D may be TRBD1 (5 bases). The CDR3 is made up of 15 amino acids. CDR1 MGHRA and CDR2 YSYEKL come from the germline V gene. V dropped 4 bases and J dropped 13 bases, with 25 bases sitting between them. CDR3 loop: CASSPIIGDQGGFFF. CDR3 nucleotide sequence: TGCGCCAGCAGCCCGATAATCGGGGACCAGGGAGGATTTTTCTTT.

V usage is TRBV27 and J usage is TRBJ2-6, with D tentatively TRBD1 or TRBD2 (6 bases each). The V end was cut by 1 base, the J end by 0 bases, with 13 bases between. The CDR3 is made up of 18 amino acids. Germline loops: CDR1 MNHEY, CDR2 SMNVEV (reference sequence). DNA of the CDR3: TGTGCCAGCAGTTTATTCCGGGGGCCGGGCTCTGGGGCCAACGTCCTGACTTTC. Its translation: CASSLFRGPGSGANVLTF. Looking up the rest from reference TRBV27 and TRBJ2-6 gives the full variable domain: EAQVTQNPRYLITVTGKKLTVTCSQNMNHEYMSWYRQDPGLGLRQIYYSMNVEVTDKGDVPEGYKVSRKEKRNFPLILESPSPNQTSLYFCASSLFRGPGSGANVLTFGAGSRLTVL.